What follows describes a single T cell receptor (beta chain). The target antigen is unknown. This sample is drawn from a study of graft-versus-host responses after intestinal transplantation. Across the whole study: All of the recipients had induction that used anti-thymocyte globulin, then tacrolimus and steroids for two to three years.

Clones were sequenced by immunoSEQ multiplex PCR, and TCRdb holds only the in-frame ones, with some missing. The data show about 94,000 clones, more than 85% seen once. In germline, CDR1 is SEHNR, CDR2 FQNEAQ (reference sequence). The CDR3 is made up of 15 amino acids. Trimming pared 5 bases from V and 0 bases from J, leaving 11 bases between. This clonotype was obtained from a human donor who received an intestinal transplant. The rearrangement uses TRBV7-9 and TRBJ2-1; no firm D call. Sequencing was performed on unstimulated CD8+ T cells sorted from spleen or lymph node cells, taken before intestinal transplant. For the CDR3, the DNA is TGTGCCAGCAGCGTCGGCGGCCCCTCCTACAATGAGCAGTTCTTC. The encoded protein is CASSVGGPSYNEQFF.